This entry is about one T cell receptor (beta chain). It has no known antigen specificity. Base qualities are missing; no much larger clone stands one base away. The sample originates from a study of blood T cells in healthy people across ages (dated by TCRdb to the mid-2010s). Some background on the complete study: In model experiments, template switching captured roughly one uniquely barcoded TCR beta cDNA molecule for every two T cells. To track age-related changes in TCR beta repertoire diversity, the study relied on deep sequencing normalized with unique cDNA molecular identifiers. Four age groups were formed from the donors: young (average 16 years), middle-aged (approximately 41), aged (about 68) and long-lived (less than 85). To avoid experimental bias, donors of different ages were spread randomly across the sequencing lanes. Two additional independent replicas of 1 million unique cDNA reads from the same blood draw were analyzed for two donors (one aged 18 to 29 and one aged 80 or older).

Systemically healthy Caucasian individuals from Russia, approximately 39 in total and aged about 6 to 95 years, were included as donors. Roughly 10 milliliters of peripheral blood were drawn from each donor into EDTA-treated Vacutainer tubes. Ficoll-Paque density-gradient centrifugation was used to isolate PBMCs, with at least 6.5 million per sample. Trizol reagent was used to extract total RNA from the PBMCs, yielding at least 5.5 micrograms per sample. For every donor, flow cytometry on a PBMC aliquot measured the percentage of naive CD45RAhigh/CD27high T cells. The library came from 5' RACE. A second roughly 7 to 11 cycle PCR used a sample-barcoded 5' primer and a J-beta primer mix. Each TCR beta cDNA molecule received a unique molecular identifier from a template-switch 5' adaptor carrying 12 random nucleotides. Each sample yielded at least 3 million CDR3-containing paired-end reads. First-strand cDNA synthesis was performed from all RNA using the Mint cDNA synthesis kit, with priming by a TRBC-specific oligonucleotide. Following uracil-DNA glycosylase treatment, all cDNA underwent a first 18-cycle PCR with the universal primers M1SS and BC2_uni_R. The original pipeline was this. Each sample was normalized by randomly selecting 1 million high-quality reads, each carrying a distinct molecular identifier. Instead of being binned into consensus sequences, reads with shared molecular identifiers were discarded. MiTCR, with a Q25 quality threshold and the strictest error-elimination algorithm, was used for CDR3 identification, clonotype clustering and error correction. Lower-bound total TCR beta diversity was estimated with a nonparametric unseen species model using Euler transformation. The public reads were run again by TCRdb, first through fastp at Q25 and then through MiXCR, and only productive beta chains were kept. Records with the same CDR3 protein are collapsed into one entry carrying the most frequent genes and DNA. These V and J calls originate from TCRdb's pipeline instead of the authors' own analysis. This sample comprises 1,800,000 or so distinct CDR3 sequences, approximately 40% of them detected only once. The leading ten clones occupy roughly 24% of the sample.

Points the paper makes about the study in general: There was a strong correlation between observed TCR beta diversity and the percentage of naive T cells measured by flow cytometry. Since profiling was done on bulk unsorted PBMCs, naive and antigen-experienced compartments could not be conclusively compared. As age increased, observed TCR beta diversity per million T cells dropped in a roughly linear way, and a significant reduction was already evident by age 40. Compared with the aged group, the long-lived group had more naive CD4+ T cells, fewer expanded clones and increased TCR diversity, suggesting age selection. Because donor CMV infection status was unknown, age-related changes in expanded clonotypes were potentially confounded. Estimates of total diversity based on one million sequenced T cells were regarded as lower bounds and as underestimates.

V lost 1 base and J lost 2 bases; the stretch between them is 11 bases long. Counted from cysteine to phenylalanine, this CDR3 has 15 amino acids. Only the CDR3 part of the read is kept: 45 bases, read in frame from the first base. CDR1 SGHTA and CDR2 FQGNSA were looked up in the germline V gene. The specimen sequenced was blood. The source of this sequence is a human donor in good health. This chain is built from TRBV7-2 and TRBJ1-2; the D gene assignment is ambiguous. The encoded CDR3 is CASSLVAGENYGYTF. The nucleotide sequence is TGTGCCAGCAGCTTAGTGGCAGGTGAAAACTATGGCTACACCTTC. The reference TRBV7-2 and TRBJ1-2 proteins fill in what lies around the CDR3, so the full variable domain reads GAGVSQSPSNKVTEKGKDVELRCDPISGHTALYWYRQSLGQGLEFLIYFQGNSAPDKSGLPSDRFSAERTGGSVSTLTIQRTQQEDSAVYLCASSLVAGENYGYTFGSGTRLTVV.